This T cell receptor (beta chain) was captured in a study of cytomegalovirus exposure and HLA in healthy donors. To note about this clone: No antigen is known for it.

Both 60 Vbeta primers and 13 Jbeta primers went into the PCR. The table came from immunoSEQ multiplex PCR; TCRdb's copy has only in-frame clones and leaves some out. The table records roughly 110,000 clones, about two thirds of them present only once. The CDR3 runs 14 residues. V was pared by 7 bases and J by 4 bases, with 9 bases of the junction left unmatched. CDR1 and CDR2 (germline): SGHAT, FQNNGV. General study results and limits: Among CMV-associated TCR beta chains, most appeared HLA-restricted in a later analysis. Later genetic work tied a missense DCLRE1C variant to beta-chain V and J trimming.

The TCR comes from a female donor in good health and CMV-seronegative. The chain joins TRBV11-2 to TRBJ2-5; the match to TRBD1 covers 7 bases. The source material was PBMCs. CDR3 in amino acids: CASTLDRAGETQYF. CDR3 DNA sequence: TGTGCCAGCACCCTCGACAGGGCGGGAGAGACCCAGTACTTC.